A single sample gave rise to the 20 T cell receptor beta chains below, sequenced in a study of breast tumors, draining lymph nodes, adjacent tissues. TCRdb re-called the multiplex PCR reads through MiXCR, storing one row per CDR3 protein. The sample consists of about 15,000 distinct CDR3 sequences, about 60% of them appearing once. Sequencing was carried out using tumor-adjacent breast tissue. Receptor source: a female donor with breast cancer. Some clones in this sample may be carry-over from other donors' samples.

This chain links TRBV5-1 with TRBJ1-5, with D possibly TRBD1 on 5 matching bases. The germline V gene encodes CDR1 SGHRS and CDR2 YFSETQ. The V end was cut by 4 bases, the J end by 7 bases, with 18 bases between. The CDR3 length is 15 residues. CDR3 bases: TGCGCCAGCAGCCCCTGTGGGGCAGTGAGCCAGCCCCAGCATTTT. Amino acid sequence: CASSPCGAVSQPQHF.

The chain carries TRBV6-5 and TRBJ1-3; unclear D gene. This CDR3 comprises 15 residues. V was shortened by 0 bases and J by 2 bases, with 8 bases between the two germline ends. Germline values: CDR1 MNHEY, CDR2 SVGAGI. CDR3 residues: CASSYSGSPGNTIYF. As DNA, the CDR3 is TGTGCCAGCAGTTACTCGGGCAGTCCTGGAAACACCATATATTTT.

The chain recombines TRBV20-1 with TRBJ2-5; weak D call: TRBD2 (6 bases). This CDR3 spans 12 amino acids. Trimming took off 0 bases at V and 13 bases at J, with 15 bases between the two ends. Germline V CDR1 and CDR2: DFQATT, SNEGSKA (reference sequence). CDR3 protein: CSAREGWGVLYF. The CDR3 DNA reads as TGCAGTGCTAGAGAGGGTTGGGGGGTTCTGTACTTC.

The genes are TRBV7-2 and TRBJ1-3; perhaps TRBD1 as D (6 bases). Per the germline V gene, CDR1 is SGHTA and CDR2 is FQGNSA. CDR3 size: 16 residues. Trimming took off 5 bases at V and 4 bases at J, with 18 bases between the two ends. The CDR3 coding sequence is TGTGCCAGCAGCACGACAGGAAACCGGAGGGGAAACACCATATATTTT. As protein: CASSTTGNRRGNTIYF.

As to this clonotype: Its ends do not fully match the called genes, so a read error is possible. The genes are TRBV6-1 and TRBJ1-6; TRBD1 aligns across 11 bases. The CDR3 sequence is 15 residues long. Germline V lookup: CDR1 MNHNS, CDR2 SASEGT. This chain's CDR3 is CASSPGTGGDSPLHF. CDR3 coding DNA: TGTGCCAGCAGTCCCGGGACAGGGGGTGATTCACCTCTCCACTTT.

The rearrangement uses TRBV7-9 and TRBJ1-6; TRBD1 agrees at 12 bases. CDR3 size: 16 residues. Germline V lookup: CDR1 SEHNR, CDR2 FQNEAQ (reference sequence). The junction had 3 bases not matched to a gene; V was cut back by 3 bases and J by 6 bases. The CDR3 DNA sequence: TGTGCCAGCAGCTTGGGACAGGGGGCTCGTAATTCACCCCTCCACTTT. This sequence encodes CASSLGQGARNSPLHF.

There are many counts of this clonotype. J is TRBJ2-1 and V is TRBV7-8, with a weak D call TRBD1 (6 bases). In germline, CDR1 is SGHVS, CDR2 FQNEAQ. Trimming took 8 bases from V and 9 from J, leaving 17 bases between them. The CDR3 is 13 residues long. The CDR3 reads CASLQGVHSEQFF. For the CDR3, the DNA is TGTGCCAGCTTACAGGGTGTTCACAGTGAGCAGTTCTTC. Together with reference TRBV7-8 and TRBJ2-1, the CDR3 gives the full variable domain: GAGVSQSPRYKVAKRGQDVALRCDPISGHVSLFWYQQALGQGPEFLTYFQNEAQLDKSGLPSDRFFAERPEGSVSTLKIQRTQQEDSAVYLCASLQGVHSEQFFGPGTRLTVL.

Remarks on this clonotype: The CDR3 does not close with the conserved phenylalanine or tryptophan, likely indicating a read error. The V and J genes are TRBV7-2 and TRBJ2-5; D call uncertain. CDR1 SGHTA and CDR2 FQGNSA come from the germline V gene. This CDR3 is built from 14 residues. Between the trimmed V and J ends, which lost 0 bases and 1 base, there was a span of 6 bases. CDR3 amino acids: CASSLAASQETQYL. CDR3 nucleotide sequence: TGTGCCAGCAGCTTAGCAGCGTCCCAAGAGACCCAGTACCTC.

The gene calls are TRBV9 and TRBJ2-7; the match to TRBD2 covers 8 bases. The CDR3 has 12 residues. Germline V gene sequence: CDR1 SGDLS, CDR2 YYNGEE. V lost 4 bases to trimming and J lost 6 bases; unmatched junction nucleotides: 3. CDR3 DNA sequence: TGTGCCAGCAGCAAGGCGGGGGGCGAGCAGTACTTC. It codes for CASSKAGGEQYF. Complete variable domain (other parts from reference TRBV9 and TRBJ2-7): DSGVTQTPKHLITATGQRVTLRCSPRSGDLSVYWYQQSLDQGLQFLIQYYNGEERAKGNILERFSAQQFPDLHSELNLSSLELGDSALYFCASSKAGGEQYFGPGTRLTVT.

The chain employs TRBV6-6 and TRBJ2-3, with D perhaps matching TRBD1 (6 bases). V was shortened by 5 bases and J by 7 bases, with 13 bases between the two germline ends. The V gene's germline CDR1 is MNHNY and CDR2 SVGAGI (reference sequence). The CDR3 extends over 13 amino acids. Here the CDR3 reads CASSPTGQNTQYF. CDR3 bases: TGTGCCAGCAGTCCAACAGGGCAGAATACGCAGTATTTT.

This clonotype is labeled medium-sized (0.01 to 0.1%). The chain uses TRBV20-1 and TRBJ1-3; maybe TRBD1 (5 bases). Germline V gene data show CDR1 as DFQATT and CDR2 as SNEGSKA (reference sequence). V lost 6 bases to trimming and J lost 0 bases, with 9 bases between them. The CDR3 has 13 amino acids. The CDR3 loop is CSADSSSGNTIYF. DNA for the CDR3: TGCAGTGCAGACAGTTCCTCTGGAAACACCATATATTTT.

The genes are TRBV2 and TRBJ2-5, with D perhaps matching TRBD1 or TRBD2 (6 bases each). The CDR3 length is 14 residues. Trimming cost V 2 bases and J 4 bases, with 11 bases left between them. CDR1 and CDR2 from the germline V gene are SNHLY and FYNNEI. CDR3 residues: CASSEYGGSETQYF. The DNA of the CDR3 is TGTGCCAGCAGTGAATACGGGGGCTCAGAGACCCAGTACTTC.

Regarding this clonotype: Germline and junction disagree at one end, which may indicate a read error. The gene calls are TRBV2 and TRBJ1-5; 9 positions match TRBD1. The CDR3 contains 16 residues. The germline gives CDR1 SNHLY, CDR2 FYNNEI. The CDR3 nucleotides read TGTGCCAGCAGGGGCGGGACAGGGAAGGGCAAGCAGCCCCAGCATTTT. It specifies CASRGGTGKGKQPQHF.

This clonotype occurred many times. The genes are TRBV5-1 and TRBJ2-1, with TRBD2 identical over 12 bases. The V and J ends lost 6 bases and 15 bases, in that order; junction bases with no gene match: 13. Germline V gives CDR1 SGHRS, CDR2 YFSETQ. The CDR3 extends over 14 amino acids. In DNA, the CDR3 is TGCGCCAGCACCACGACTAGCGGGGGCCAAACCCGGTTCTTC. It specifies CASTTTSGGQTRFF. The complete variable domain, with remaining parts taken from reference TRBV5-1 and TRBJ2-1, reads KAGVTQTPRYLIKTRGQQVTLSCSPISGHRSVSWYQQTPGQGLQFLFEYFSETQRNKGNFPGRFSGRQFSNSRSEMNVSTLELGDSALYLCASTTTSGGQTRFFGPGTRLTVL.

The rearrangement links TRBV9 to TRBJ1-6, with a tentative D call TRBD1 (5 bases). V gave up 4 bases and J gave up 6 bases, with 14 bases separating them. Germline V lookup: CDR1 SGDLS, CDR2 YYNGEE. The CDR3 loop spans 15 amino acids. CDR3 coding DNA: TGTGCCAGCAGCCTTGGGACGGGGGGTAATTCACCCCTCCACTTT. It specifies CASSLGTGGNSPLHF.

By its share, this clonotype is medium-sized (0.01 to 0.1%). The chain combines TRBV20-1 with TRBJ1-4; D gene unclear. With 3 bases removed from V and 5 bases from J, the gap between germline ends came to 19 bases. The CDR3 is 16 amino acids. CDR1 and CDR2 from the germline V gene are DFQATT and SNEGSKA (reference sequence). CDR3 protein: CSASLAAWGANEKLFF. CDR3 nucleotide sequence: TGCAGTGCTAGTCTCGCAGCTTGGGGTGCAAATGAAAAACTGTTTTTT.

This clonotype occurred a few times. J is TRBJ1-6 and V is TRBV2; D is unclear. Germline lookup yields CDR1 SNHLY and CDR2 FYNNEI. V was cut by 1 base and J by 6 bases, with 13 bases left in between. The CDR3 runs to 16 residues. The CDR3 is CASSEESAFGNSPLHF. The CDR3 nucleotides are TGTGCCAGCAGTGAAGAGTCGGCGTTTGGTAATTCACCCCTCCACTTT.

The rearrangement uses TRBV7-3 and TRBJ1-6; the match to TRBD1 covers 11 bases. Germline CDR1 SGHTA, CDR2 FQGTGA. This CDR3 has 12 amino acids. Trimming removed 5 bases from V and 13 bases from J; junction bases left unmatched: 1. DNA of the CDR3: TGTGCCAGCAGCCGGGACAGGGGGCCCCTCCACTTT. Encoded protein: CASSRDRGPLHF.

In this sample, this clonotype is medium-sized. The rearrangement uses TRBV2 and TRBJ1-2; D unresolved. This CDR3 region has 10 residues. The ends were cut back, 9 bases at V and 7 bases at J, with 9 bases in the middle. Germline V CDR1 and CDR2: SNHLY, FYNNEI. The CDR3 bases are TGTGCCAGTGGACTATTTGGCTACACCTTC. It specifies CASGLFGYTF.

This clonotype was seen at least ten times. A read error may produce the germline difference seen at one junction end. The chain uses TRBV6-6 and TRBJ2-7; possible D gene TRBD1, 5 bases. This CDR3 is 14 amino acids long. Germline lookup yields CDR1 MNHNY and CDR2 SVGAGI (reference sequence). CDR3 sequence (DNA): TGTGCCAGCAGTCACTCAGACAGCCGATACGAGCAGTACTTC. Translating it yields CASSHSDSRYEQYF.